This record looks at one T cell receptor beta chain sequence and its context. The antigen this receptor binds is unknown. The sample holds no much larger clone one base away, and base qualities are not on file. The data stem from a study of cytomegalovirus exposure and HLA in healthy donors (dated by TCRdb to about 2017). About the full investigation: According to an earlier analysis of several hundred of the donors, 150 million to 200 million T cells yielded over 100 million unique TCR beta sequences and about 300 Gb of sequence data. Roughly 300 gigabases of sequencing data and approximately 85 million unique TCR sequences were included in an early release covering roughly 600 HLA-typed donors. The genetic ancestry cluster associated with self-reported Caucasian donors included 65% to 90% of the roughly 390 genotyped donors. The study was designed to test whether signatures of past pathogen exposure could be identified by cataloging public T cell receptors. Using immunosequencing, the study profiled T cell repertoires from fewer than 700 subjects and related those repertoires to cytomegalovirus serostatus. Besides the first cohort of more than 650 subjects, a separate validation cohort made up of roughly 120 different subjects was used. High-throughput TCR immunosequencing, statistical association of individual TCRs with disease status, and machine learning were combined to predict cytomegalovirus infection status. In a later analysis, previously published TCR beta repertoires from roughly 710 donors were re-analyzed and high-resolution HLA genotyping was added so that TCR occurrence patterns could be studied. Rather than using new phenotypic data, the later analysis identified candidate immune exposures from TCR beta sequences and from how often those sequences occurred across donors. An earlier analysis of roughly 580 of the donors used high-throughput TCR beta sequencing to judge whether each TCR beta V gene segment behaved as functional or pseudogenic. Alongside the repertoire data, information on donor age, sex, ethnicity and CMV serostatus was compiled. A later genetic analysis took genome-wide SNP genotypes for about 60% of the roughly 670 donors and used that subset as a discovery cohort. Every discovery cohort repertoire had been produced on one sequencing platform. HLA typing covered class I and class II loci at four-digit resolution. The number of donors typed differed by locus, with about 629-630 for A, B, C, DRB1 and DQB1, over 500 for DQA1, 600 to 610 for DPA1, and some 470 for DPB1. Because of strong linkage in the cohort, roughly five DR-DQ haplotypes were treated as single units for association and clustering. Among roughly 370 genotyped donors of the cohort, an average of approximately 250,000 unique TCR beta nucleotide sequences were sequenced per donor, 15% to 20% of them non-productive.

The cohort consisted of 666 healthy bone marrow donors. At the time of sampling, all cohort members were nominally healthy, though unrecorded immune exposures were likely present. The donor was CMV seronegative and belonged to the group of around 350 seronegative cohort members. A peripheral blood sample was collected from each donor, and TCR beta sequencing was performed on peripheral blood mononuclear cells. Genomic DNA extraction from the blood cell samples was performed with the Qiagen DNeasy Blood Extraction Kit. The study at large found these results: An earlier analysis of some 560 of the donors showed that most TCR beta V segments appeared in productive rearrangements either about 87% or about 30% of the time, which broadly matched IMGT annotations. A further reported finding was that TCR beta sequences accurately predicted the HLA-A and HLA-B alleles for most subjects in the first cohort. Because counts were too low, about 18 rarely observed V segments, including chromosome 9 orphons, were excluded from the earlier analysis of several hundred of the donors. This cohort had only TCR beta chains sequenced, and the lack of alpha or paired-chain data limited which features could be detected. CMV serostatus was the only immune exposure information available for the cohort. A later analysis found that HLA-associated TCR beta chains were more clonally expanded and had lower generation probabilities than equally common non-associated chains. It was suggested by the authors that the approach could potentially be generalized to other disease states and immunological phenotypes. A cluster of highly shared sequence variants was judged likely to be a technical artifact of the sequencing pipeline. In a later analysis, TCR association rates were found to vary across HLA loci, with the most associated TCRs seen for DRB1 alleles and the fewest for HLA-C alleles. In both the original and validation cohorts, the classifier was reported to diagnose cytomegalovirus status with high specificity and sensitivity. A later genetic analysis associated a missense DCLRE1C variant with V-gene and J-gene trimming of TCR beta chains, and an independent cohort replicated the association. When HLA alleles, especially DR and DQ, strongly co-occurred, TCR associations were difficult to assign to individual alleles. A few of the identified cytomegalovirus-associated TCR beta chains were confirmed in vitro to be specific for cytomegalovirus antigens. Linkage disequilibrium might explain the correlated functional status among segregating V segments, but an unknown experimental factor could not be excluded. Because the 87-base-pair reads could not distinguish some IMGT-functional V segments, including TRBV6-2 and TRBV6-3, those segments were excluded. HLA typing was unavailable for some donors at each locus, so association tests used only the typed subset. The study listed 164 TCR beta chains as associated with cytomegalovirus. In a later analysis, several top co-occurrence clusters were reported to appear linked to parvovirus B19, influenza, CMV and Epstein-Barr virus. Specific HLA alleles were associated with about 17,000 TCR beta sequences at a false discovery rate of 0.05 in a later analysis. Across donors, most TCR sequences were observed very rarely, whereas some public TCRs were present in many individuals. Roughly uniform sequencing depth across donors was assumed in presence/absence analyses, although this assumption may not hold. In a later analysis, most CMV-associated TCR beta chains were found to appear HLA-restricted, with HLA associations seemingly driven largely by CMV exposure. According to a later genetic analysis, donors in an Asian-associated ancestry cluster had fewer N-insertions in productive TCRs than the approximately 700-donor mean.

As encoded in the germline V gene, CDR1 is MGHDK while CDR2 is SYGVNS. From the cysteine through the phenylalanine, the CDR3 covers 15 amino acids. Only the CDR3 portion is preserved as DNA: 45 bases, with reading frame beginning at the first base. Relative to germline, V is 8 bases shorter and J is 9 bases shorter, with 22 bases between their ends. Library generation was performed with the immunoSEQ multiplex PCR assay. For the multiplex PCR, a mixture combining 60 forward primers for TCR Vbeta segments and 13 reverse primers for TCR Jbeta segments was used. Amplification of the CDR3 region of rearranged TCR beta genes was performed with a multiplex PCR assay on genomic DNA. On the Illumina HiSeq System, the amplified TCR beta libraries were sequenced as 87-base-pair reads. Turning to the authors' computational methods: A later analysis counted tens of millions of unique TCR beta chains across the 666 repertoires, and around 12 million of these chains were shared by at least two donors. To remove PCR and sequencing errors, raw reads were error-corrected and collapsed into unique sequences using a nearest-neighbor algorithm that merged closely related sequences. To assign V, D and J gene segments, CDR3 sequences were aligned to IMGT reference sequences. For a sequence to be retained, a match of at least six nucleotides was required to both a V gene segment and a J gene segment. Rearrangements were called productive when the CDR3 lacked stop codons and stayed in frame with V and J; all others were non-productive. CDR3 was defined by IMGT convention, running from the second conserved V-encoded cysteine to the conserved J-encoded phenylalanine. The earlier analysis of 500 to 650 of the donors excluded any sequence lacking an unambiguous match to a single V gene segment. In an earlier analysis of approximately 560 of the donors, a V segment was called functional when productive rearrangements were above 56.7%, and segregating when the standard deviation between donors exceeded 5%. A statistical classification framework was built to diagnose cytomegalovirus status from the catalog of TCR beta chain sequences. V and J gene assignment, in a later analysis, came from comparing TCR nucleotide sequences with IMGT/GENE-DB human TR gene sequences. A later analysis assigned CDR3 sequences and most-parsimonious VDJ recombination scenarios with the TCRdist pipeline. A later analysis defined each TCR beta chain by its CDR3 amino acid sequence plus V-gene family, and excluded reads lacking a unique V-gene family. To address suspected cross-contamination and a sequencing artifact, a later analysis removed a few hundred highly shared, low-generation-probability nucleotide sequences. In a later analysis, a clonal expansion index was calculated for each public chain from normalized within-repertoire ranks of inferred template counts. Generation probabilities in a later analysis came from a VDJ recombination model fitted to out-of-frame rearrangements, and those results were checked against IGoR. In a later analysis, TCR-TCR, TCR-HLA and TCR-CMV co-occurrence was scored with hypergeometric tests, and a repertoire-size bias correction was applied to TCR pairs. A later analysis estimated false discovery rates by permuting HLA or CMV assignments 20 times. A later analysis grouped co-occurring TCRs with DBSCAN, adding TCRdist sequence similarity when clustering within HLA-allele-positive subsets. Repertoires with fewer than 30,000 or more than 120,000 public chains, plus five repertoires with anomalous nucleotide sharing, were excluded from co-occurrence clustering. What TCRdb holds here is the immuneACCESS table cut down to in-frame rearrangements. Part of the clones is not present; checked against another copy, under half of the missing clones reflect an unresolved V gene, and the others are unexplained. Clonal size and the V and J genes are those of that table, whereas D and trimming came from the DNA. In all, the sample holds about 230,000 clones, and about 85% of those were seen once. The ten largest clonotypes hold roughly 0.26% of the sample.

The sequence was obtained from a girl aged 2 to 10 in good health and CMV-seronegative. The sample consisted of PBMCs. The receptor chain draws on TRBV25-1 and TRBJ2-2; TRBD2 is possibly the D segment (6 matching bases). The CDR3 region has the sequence CASGDRQRLDRELFF. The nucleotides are TGTGCCAGCGGGGATAGACAGCGACTAGACCGGGAGCTGTTTTTT. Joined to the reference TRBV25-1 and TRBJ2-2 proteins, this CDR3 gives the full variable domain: EADIYQTPRYLVIGTGKKITLECSQTMGHDKMYWYQQDPGMELHLIHYSYGVNSTEKGDLSSESTVSRIRTEHFPLTLESARPSHTSQYLCASGDRQRLDRELFFGEGSRLTVL.